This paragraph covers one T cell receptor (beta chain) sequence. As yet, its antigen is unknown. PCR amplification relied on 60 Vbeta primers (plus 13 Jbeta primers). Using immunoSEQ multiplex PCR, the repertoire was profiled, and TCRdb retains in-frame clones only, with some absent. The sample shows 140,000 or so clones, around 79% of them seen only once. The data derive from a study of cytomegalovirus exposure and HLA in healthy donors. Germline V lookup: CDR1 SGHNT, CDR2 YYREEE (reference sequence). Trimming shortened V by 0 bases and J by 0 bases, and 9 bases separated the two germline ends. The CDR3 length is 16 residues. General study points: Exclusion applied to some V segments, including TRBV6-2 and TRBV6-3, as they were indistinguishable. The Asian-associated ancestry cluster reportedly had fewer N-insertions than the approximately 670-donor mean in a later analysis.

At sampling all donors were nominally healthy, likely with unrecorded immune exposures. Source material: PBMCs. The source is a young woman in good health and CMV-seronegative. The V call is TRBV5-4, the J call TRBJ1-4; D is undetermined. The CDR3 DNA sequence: TGTGCCAGCAGCTTGGGGATAGACACAACTAATGAAAAACTGTTTTTT. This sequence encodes CASSLGIDTTNEKLFF.